The rows below give T cell receptor beta chains drawn from one sample of a study of blood T cell repertoires in COVID-19. Produced via immunoSEQ multiplex PCR; TCRdb's table is partial and in-frame only. The data show around 200,000 clones, 70% to 90% seen once. Sequences were obtained from peripheral blood. Every receptor here comes from a woman of 80 years or more with acute or convalescent COVID-19. CDR3s include the opening cysteine and the closing phenylalanine or tryptophan.

TRBV9,TRBJ2-1,CASTSDNEQFF
TRBV7-7,TRBJ2-3,CASSPSGGDADTQYF
TRBV3-1/TRBV3-2,TRBJ1-3,CASSPASSGNTIYF
TRBV3-1/TRBV3-2,TRBJ2-5,CASSRRTSGPQETQYF
TRBV4-1,TRBJ1-3,CASSQHTNSGNTIYF
TRBV5-1,TRBJ1-5,CASSATAGVNQPQHF
TRBV30,TRBJ2-7,CAWSVDSAEQYF
TRBV5-4,TRBJ1-3,CASSPDRAGNTIYF
TRBV7-2,TRBJ2-5,CASSLGQQETQYF
TRBV5-4,TRBJ2-2,CASSLRRGGENTGELFF
TRBV7-9,TRBJ2-1,CASSRYSGGADEQFF
TRBV4-1,TRBJ2-2,CASSALAGGLGGELFF
TRBV3-1/TRBV3-2,TRBJ2-2,CASRFAETNTGELFF
TRBV5-8,TRBJ1-1,CASSWELNTEAFF
TRBV5-1,TRBJ1-2,CASSLGPGGGYTF
TRBV6-5,TRBJ2-2,CASSYQTAGLGELFF
TRBV29-1,TRBJ1-5,CSVLTRDRGGNQPQHF
TRBV5-1,TRBJ2-7,CASSWETSPSYEQYF
TRBV12-5,TRBJ2-7,CASGRDRLYEQYF
TRBV2,TRBJ2-5,CASTEGGARETQYF
TRBV18,TRBJ2-4,CASSPSRGPGNIQYF
TRBV27,TRBJ2-5,CASSFRTSGLETQYF
TRBV7-8,TRBJ1-3,CASSLGQASSGNTIYF
TRBV19,TRBJ1-3,CASRPGHLSGNTIYF
TRBV10-3,TRBJ1-1,CAISESTGQANF
TRBV11-2,TRBJ2-1,CASSSRVAGVQEQFF
TRBV5-4,TRBJ1-6,CASSLDRGTVRNSPLHF
TRBV5-1,TRBJ2-7,CASSLSSGYEQYF
TRBV6-2/TRBV6-3,TRBJ1-2,CASSYSVSSGGYTF
TRBV10-3,TRBJ1-1,CAISERQVYMNTEAFF
TRBV19,TRBJ2-5,CASRTGGETQYF
TRBV11-2,TRBJ2-7,CAQGGAYEQYF
TRBV7-9,TRBJ2-7,CASSLAGQGYYEQYF
TRBV7-8,TRBJ1-1,CASSLDTLNTEAFF
TRBV5-4,TRBJ2-7,CASTGLGDRNYEQYF
TRBV3-1/TRBV3-2,TRBJ1-4,CASSTRTTTNEKLFF
TRBV3-1/TRBV3-2,TRBJ2-7,CASSQRTSGAEQYF
TRBV30,TRBJ2-1,CAWSVHRTSAEQFF
TRBV11-2,TRBJ1-4,CASSPTGGATNEKLFF
TRBV27,TRBJ2-2,CASSLGTSGRSRRTGELFF
TRBV30,TRBJ2-7,CAWRRPSSYEQYF
TRBV3-1/TRBV3-2,TRBJ2-1,CASSQMSGGPINEQFF
TRBV6-5,TRBJ1-3,CASSSRDSGNTIYF
TRBV29-1,TRBJ2-5,CSVAVETQYF
TRBV4-1,TRBJ2-7,CTAGLAYEQYF
TRBV28,TRBJ2-2,CASSIIGGELFF
TRBV3-1/TRBV3-2,TRBJ2-3,CASSLTSGSTDTQYF
TRBV10-3,TRBJ2-3,CAISGRETTDTQYF
TRBV3-1/TRBV3-2,TRBJ1-1,CASSQLRGEAFF